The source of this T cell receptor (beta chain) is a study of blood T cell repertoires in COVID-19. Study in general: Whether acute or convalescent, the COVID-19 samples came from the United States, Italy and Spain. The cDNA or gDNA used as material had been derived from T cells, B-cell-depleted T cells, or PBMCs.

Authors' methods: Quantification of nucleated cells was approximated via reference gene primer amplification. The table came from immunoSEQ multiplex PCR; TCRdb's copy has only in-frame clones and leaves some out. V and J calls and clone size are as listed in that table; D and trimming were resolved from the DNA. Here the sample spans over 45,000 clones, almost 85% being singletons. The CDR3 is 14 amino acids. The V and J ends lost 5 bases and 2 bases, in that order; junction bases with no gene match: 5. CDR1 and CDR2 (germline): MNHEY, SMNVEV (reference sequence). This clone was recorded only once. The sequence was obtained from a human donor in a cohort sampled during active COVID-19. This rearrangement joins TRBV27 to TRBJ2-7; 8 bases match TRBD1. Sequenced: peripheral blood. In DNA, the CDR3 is TGTGCCAGCAGTCAGGGACAGGAAGCCTACGAGCAGTACTTC. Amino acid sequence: CASSQGQEAYEQYF.